The 9 T cell receptor beta chains below were found in one sample sequenced in a study of control samples from healthy donors and cancer patients. Here immunoSEQ multiplex PCR was the method, and the copy in TCRdb shows in-frame clones only, minus some. The profile shows around 75,000 clones, around 92% of them singletons. Sequencing used blood. All receptors come from a woman aged 55-70 years in good health.

This chain links TRBV29-1 with TRBJ1-1, with a possible D match to TRBD1 (5 bases). Germline V gives CDR1 SQVTM, CDR2 ANQGSEA. V shed 4 bases and J shed 3 bases, with 12 bases lying between them. The CDR3 is 13 residues long. CDR3 DNA: TGCAGCGTTGCCAGGGATAAGTACACTGAAGCTTTCTTT. Its translation is CSVARDKYTEAFF.

The chain links TRBV6-6 to TRBJ2-6; D possibly corresponds to TRBD2 (6 bases). With 7 bases removed from V and 2 bases from J, the gap between germline ends came to 15 bases. Germline CDR1 is MNHNY and CDR2 is SVGAGI (reference sequence). The CDR3 sequence is 16 residues long. This CDR3 reads CASIGGQITGANVLTF. CDR3 DNA sequence: TGTGCCAGCATTGGAGGGCAGATCACTGGGGCCAACGTCCTGACTTTC.

The gene calls are TRBV10-3 and TRBJ1-2; no clear D. V was trimmed by 3 bases and J by 2 bases, leaving 10 bases between them. This CDR3 comprises 14 residues. Germline V gene lookup returns CDR1 ENHRY and CDR2 SYGVKD. Here the CDR3 reads CAISDYTTNYGYTF. The CDR3 DNA sequence: TGTGCCATCAGTGATTACACTACCAACTATGGCTACACCTTC.

This CDR3 reads CASSLVAGGTWETQYF. The CDR3, as DNA: TGTGCCAGCAGCTTAGTAGCGGGAGGTACCTGGGAGACCCAGTACTTC. The rearrangement links TRBV11-2 to TRBJ2-5; 10 bases map to TRBD2. Germline V gene lookup returns CDR1 SGHAT and CDR2 FQNNGV. CDR3 length equals 16 residues. The V segment lost 1 base and the J segment 5 bases; nucleotides outside the gene matches: 7.

The rearrangement uses TRBV28 and TRBJ2-7; a possible D gene is TRBD2 (6 bases). CDR3 length equals 13 residues. Germline values: CDR1 MDHEN, CDR2 SYDVKM. Trimming removed 5 bases at V and 3 bases at J, with 11 bases between. The CDR3 nucleotides are TGTGCCAGCAGTCTGGGGGGTTTCTACGAGCAGTACTTC. It encodes CASSLGGFYEQYF.

J is TRBJ2-1 and V is TRBV10-3, with 8 bases aligning to TRBD2. V shed 4 bases and J 5 bases; nucleotides not matched to a gene: 4. The germline gives CDR1 ENHRY, CDR2 SYGVKD. This CDR3 has 14 residues. CDR3 nucleotides: TGTGCCATCAGTGCGATAGCGGGAAACAATGAGCAGTTCTTC. Protein sequence: CAISAIAGNNEQFF.

The chain is built from TRBV18 and TRBJ1-1; D unresolved. Germline CDR1 KGHSH, CDR2 LQKENI. V was pared by 4 bases and J by 2 bases, with 8 bases between. The CDR3 loop spans 13 amino acids. CDR3 in amino acids: CASSQTLNTEAFF. The CDR3, as DNA: TGTGCCAGCTCACAGACACTAAACACTGAAGCTTTCTTT. Full variable domain (remainder filled in from reference TRBV18 and TRBJ1-1): NAGVMQNPRHLVRRRGQEARLRCSPMKGHSHVYWYRQLPEEGLKFMVYLQKENIIDESGMPKERFSAEFPKEGPSILRIQQVVRGDSAAYFCASSQTLNTEAFFGQGTRLTVV.

The chain recombines TRBV10-1 with TRBJ2-3; D possibly corresponds to TRBD1 (7 bases). Germline V gene lookup returns CDR1 WNHNN and CDR2 SYGVQD (reference sequence). V was trimmed by 7 bases and J by 2 bases, leaving 13 bases between them. The CDR3 contains 14 residues. CDR3 residues: CASNPGGPTDTQYF. CDR3 DNA: TGCGCCAGCAACCCAGGGGGGCCCACAGATACGCAGTATTTT.

The chain joins TRBV10-3 to TRBJ2-1; 11 bases are a match to TRBD2. Germline assignment: CDR1 ENHRY and CDR2 SYGVKD. The CDR3 is 15 amino acids. Unmatched junction bases numbered 3, after V lost 4 bases and J lost 4 bases. In DNA, the CDR3 is TGTGCCATCAGTGTACTAGCGGGAGAATACAATGAGCAGTTCTTC. Translated, it gives CAISVLAGEYNEQFF.